This T cell receptor (beta chain) derives from a study of cytomegalovirus exposure and HLA in healthy donors. Overall study results and limits: Analysis was carried out at a later point, and it linked a missense DCLRE1C variant to TCR beta V- and J-gene trimming. In vitro, a few CMV-associated chains proved specific for CMV antigens.

The PCR used 60 Vbeta and 13 Jbeta primers. Method: immunoSEQ multiplex PCR; TCRdb's copy keeps in-frame clones and lacks some. The table lists 150,000 or so clones, 60% to 85% of them singletons. V was cut by 3 bases and J by 4 bases, with 17 bases left in between. Germline CDR1 and CDR2: MRHNA and SNTAGT. The CDR3 sequence is 16 residues long. Turning to this clone: Its specificity is not known.

The receptor was derived from a man aged 35 to 55 in good health and CMV-seropositive. This sequence joins TRBV6-4 and TRBJ2-3; D may be TRBD1 (7 bases). Sequencing used PBMCs. The CDR3 nucleotides are TGTGCCAGCAGTGAAAGCTTCCAGGGGGGATCAGATACGCAGTATTTT. Translating it yields CASSESFQGGSDTQYF.